This is a list of T cell receptor beta chains from one sample in a study of T cell responses to AZD1222 COVID-19 vaccine. Sequenced by immunoSEQ multiplex PCR; TCRdb stores in-frame clones only, minus some. The table has 85,000 to 130,000 clones, approximately 87% seen once. Material: peripheral blood, obtained on day 0 of AZD1222 vaccination. Receptors originate from an adult in good health. Each CDR3 is given with its conserved first and last residue. The D gene is left open where the match is weak. Clone sizes are given selectively: once, few, many, or a class where the clone is expanded.

TRBD1	TRBV3-1/TRBV3-2	.	TRBJ1-1	TGTGCCAGCAGCCAAGGCCAGGGGGAGGGCACTGAAGCTTTCTTT	CASSQGQGEGTEAFF
TRBD1	TRBV5-6	.	TRBJ1-2	TGTGCCAGCAGCTTAGGGGGCCCGGGAGTTCGCTATGGCTACACCTTC	CASSLGGPGVRYGYTF
.	TRBV7-8	.	TRBJ1-2	TGTGCCAGCAGCTTTGCCTTTAACTATGGCTACACCTTC	CASSFAFNYGYTF
.	TRBV9	once	TRBJ2-1	TGTGCCAGCAGCGTGGGGCAAATGCTCGGTGAGCAGTTCTTC	CASSVGQMLGEQFF
.	TRBV29-1	.	TRBJ1-2	TGCAGCGTTGAAGGACGGACGGGAGGCTATGGCTACACCTTC	CSVEGRTGGYGYTF
.	TRBV5-1	.	TRBJ2-5	TGCGCCAGCAGCTTGTACCCTGGTGAGACCCAGTACTTC	CASSLYPGETQYF
.	TRBV6-1	.	TRBJ1-2	TGTGCCAGCAGTGACAGGCTCGGGTATGACTACACCTTC	CASSDRLGYDYTF
TRBD1	TRBV5-4	.	TRBJ1-4	TGTGCCAGCAGCTTGCAGGGGGTGACTGAAAAACTGTTTTTT	CASSLQGVTEKLFF
.	TRBV6-2/TRBV6-3	.	TRBJ1-5	TGTGCCAGCAGCCTCGGACAGCTCCGTGTGCCCCAGCATTTT	CASSLGQLRVPQHF
TRBD2	TRBV5-1	.	TRBJ2-5	TGCGCCAGCAGCACAAATCGGGGGGGCCCCGAGACCCAGTACTTC	CASSTNRGGPETQYF
TRBD1	TRBV7-2	.	TRBJ1-2	TGTGCCAGCACCCTTCAACCCACAGTACTCTCGGAGACAGGGTCATCCACCTTC	CASTLQPTVLSETGSSTF
.	TRBV7-2	once	TRBJ1-2	TGTGCCAGCAGCTTAGTGGTACAGGCCTATGGCTACACCTTC	CASSLVVQAYGYTF
.	TRBV4-3	.	TRBJ2-1	TGCGCCAGCAGCCAAGTGACAGGATACAATGAGCAGTTCTTC	CASSQVTGYNEQFF
.	TRBV2	.	TRBJ1-2	TGTGCCAGCAGAGACGGTGGGGACTATGGCTACACCTTC	CASRDGGDYGYTF
TRBD1	TRBV30	.	TRBJ1-5	TGTGCCTGGAGTGGGAGTCGGACAGGAGGAAGCAATCAGCCCCAGCATTTT	CAWSGSRTGGSNQPQHF
TRBD1	TRBV28	.	TRBJ2-3	TGTGCCAGCAGTCAACAGGGGCCCAACACAGATACGCAGTATTTT	CASSQQGPNTDTQYF
TRBD1	TRBV19	.	TRBJ1-2	TGTGCCAGTAGAATAGGACAGGGGGCCTATGGCTACACCTTC	CASRIGQGAYGYTF
.	TRBV7-9	.	TRBJ2-5	TGTGCCAGCAGCTTAGTTGGCCGGCAGGAGACCCAGTACTTC	CASSLVGRQETQYF
.	TRBV5-1	.	TRBJ2-1	TGCGCCAGCAGCTTGAGCCAGGGAGCCTACAATGAGCAGTTCTTC	CASSLSQGAYNEQFF
TRBD1	TRBV2	.	TRBJ1-2	TGTGCCAGCAGGGGTCCAGGGGGCGCGGGGGGCTACACCTTC	CASRGPGGAGGYTF
.	TRBV7-3	.	TRBJ2-7	TGTGCCAGCAGCTCACAGGGAGGTTCCTACGAGCAGTACTTC	CASSSQGGSYEQYF
TRBD1	TRBV6-5	once	TRBJ2-7	TGTGCCGTAAGTGAGACAGGGGTATACGAGCAGTACTTC	CAVSETGVYEQYF